The next 7 T cell receptor beta chains were all read from a single sample in a study of CD8 T cells in Susac syndrome. When the RNA was reverse transcribed, random hexamers were used with an input of roughly 0.5 to 1 ug. TCRdb called the immunoSEQ multiplex PCR reads again in MiXCR, with one record for every CDR3 protein. This sample has around 130,000 distinct CDR3 sequences, with roughly 95% found just once. The sequencing sample was made of CD4+ T cells from PBMCs. The receptor set was obtained from a human donor in good health.

This clonotype has a single count. The chain joins TRBV6-2 or TRBV6-3 to TRBJ2-7; 12 nucleotides align to TRBD2. Germline CDR1 MNHEY, CDR2 SVGEGT. V was clipped by 2 bases and J by 2 bases; unmatched bases: 16. The CDR3 totals 20 residues. In DNA form, the CDR3 reads TGTGCCAGCAGTTACGTGGCTAGCGGGAGGGCCTACCGAAGAGCCTACGAGCAGTACTTC. Translated: CASSYVASGRAYRRAYEQYF.

This chain connects TRBV5-1 to TRBJ1-2; 9 nucleotides match TRBD1. Germline V gene sequence: CDR1 SGHRS, CDR2 YFSETQ. The CDR3 loop spans 14 amino acids. Trimming took 4 bases from V and 5 from J; bases not matched to a gene: 6. In nucleotides, the CDR3 is TGCGCCAGCAGCACTGGACAGGGGTGGTATGGCTACACCTTC. Its translation is CASSTGQGWYGYTF.

This CDR3 reads CSVVRTANYGYTF. The CDR3 coding sequence is TGCAGCGTTGTCAGAACAGCTAACTATGGCTACACCTTC. V usage is TRBV29-1 and J usage is TRBJ1-2; D unclear. V shed 4 bases and J shed 0 bases, with 9 bases lying between them. Germline-derived CDR1 and CDR2 are SQVTM and ANQGSEA. The CDR3 is 13 residues long. The variable domain in full, completed from reference TRBV29-1 and TRBJ1-2, reads SAVISQKPSRDICQRGTSLTIQCQVDSQVTMMFWYRQQPGQSLTLIATANQGSEATYESGFVIDKFPISRPNLTFSTLTVSNMSPEDSSIYLCSVVRTANYGYTFGSGTRLTVV.

The chain carries TRBV18 and TRBJ2-7; TRBD2 matches 9 bases. Germline V gene sequence: CDR1 KGHSH, CDR2 LQKENI. V gave up 1 base and J gave up 0 bases; unmatched junction bases: 7. This CDR3 has 17 residues. CDR3 sequence reads: CASSPQRLAGTSYEQYF. CDR3 sequence (DNA): TGTGCCAGCTCACCACAACGTCTAGCGGGAACCTCCTACGAGCAGTACTTC.

This clonotype was recorded only once. The chain employs TRBV12-3 or TRBV12-4 and TRBJ2-7; 10 bases align to TRBD2. Unmatched junction bases numbered 9, after V lost 6 bases and J lost 7 bases. The CDR3 is 14 residues long. The CDR3 coding sequence is TGTGCCAGCAGCACATCCGGGACTAGCGTTGAGCAGTACTTC. Its translation: CASSTSGTSVEQYF.

The J gene is TRBJ2-7, the V gene TRBV9; 13 bases align to TRBD2. The CDR3 contains 15 residues. Losses at the gene ends were 2 bases for V and 3 bases for J; bases not matched to a gene: 2. From germline, CDR1 is SGDLS and CDR2 YYNGEE. CDR3 nucleotides: TGTGCCAGCAGCGTCACTAGCGGGAGGGGCTACGAGCAGTACTTC. Encoded protein: CASSVTSGRGYEQYF.

The J gene is TRBJ1-2, the V gene TRBV5-1; no firm D call. The CDR3 runs to 13 residues. V lost 0 bases and J lost 6, with 9 bases in between. CDR1 and CDR2 from the germline V gene are SGHRS and YFSETQ. The chain's CDR3 is CASSLETIDGYTF. The CDR3 nucleotides are TGCGCCAGCAGCTTGGAGACAATAGATGGCTACACCTTC.